Shown below are 20 T cell receptor delta chains from a single sample sequenced in a study of γδ T cells in repeated Plasmodium falciparum infection. TCRdb fed the multiplex PCR reads into CATT to redo clone calling. The sample holds about 50,000 delta-chain clones, approximately 2% seen once. Flow sorting of PBMC yielded separate Vgamma9/Vdelta2+ and Vdelta2-negative gammadelta T cell populations for bulk repertoire analysis. Source material: gamma-delta T cells from blood. These receptor sequences come from a pool of human donors (malaria-infected and uninfected, not separated).

This clone is medium-sized. V and J are TRDV2 and TRDJ1; no reliable D call. CDR1 GEAIGNYY and CDR2 EKD come from the germline V gene. V gave up 0 bases and J gave up 0 bases, with 10 bases separating them. The CDR3 length is 15 residues. CDR3 region: CACDTITQNTDKLIF. In DNA, the CDR3 is TGTGCCTGTGACACCATCACCCAAAACACCGATAAACTCATCTTT.

The sample holds a few counts of this clone. Since a far larger clone is one base different, this is likely a read error. Other DNA sequences in this sample translate to the same CDR3. This chain uses TRDV2 with TRDJ3, with D maybe TRDD3 (5 bases). Matching the DNA to germline supplied the J gene, which TCRdb does not give. This CDR3 contains 18 residues. V was shortened by 0 bases and J by 2 bases, with 13 bases between the two germline ends. In germline, CDR1 is GEAIGNYY, CDR2 EKD. As DNA, the CDR3 is TGTGCCTGTGACACCGTTAGGGATCGTACCTGGGACACCCGACAGATGTTTTTC. It is translated as CACDTVRDRTWDTRQMFF.

This clone was picked up many times. TCRdb's entry gives the protein of a much larger clone, which mismatches this DNA's translation at residue 10, likely from a read error; the protein reported here is translated from the DNA. The rearrangement uses TRDV1 and TRDJ1; TRDD3 agrees at 7 bases. TCRdb carries no J gene annotation; the J gene was assigned here by matching the DNA with germline. J was trimmed by 8 bases and V by 1 base; bases with no gene match: 25. CDR1 is TSWWSYY, CDR2 QGS, per germline. CDR3 length equals 20 residues. The CDR3 sequence is CALGEQFHVPGDFAHLKLIF. For the CDR3, the DNA is TGTGCTCTTGGGGAACAATTCCACGTACCGGGGGATTTTGCACATTTGAAACTCATCTTT.

This clone appeared a few times. A read error likely explains why the TCRdb protein, taken from a much larger clone, differs from this DNA's translation at residue 12; the protein shown is translated from the DNA. The genes are TRDV2 and TRDJ1; tentatively, D is TRDD3 (5 bases). Here the J gene was assigned by germline matching of the DNA, as TCRdb has none. Germline V gives CDR1 GEAIGNYY, CDR2 EKD. The CDR3 runs to 15 residues. The CDR3 loop is CACDTVGVPIDILIF. The DNA for the CDR3 is TGTGCCTGTGACACCGTTGGGGTGCCTATCGATATACTCATCTTT.

The table lists this clone with many counts. The rearrangement uses TRDV1 and TRDJ1; the D gene is possibly TRDD3 (6 bases). Germline V gene lookup returns CDR1 TSWWSYY and CDR2 QGS. V was shortened by 1 base and J by 8 bases, with 32 bases between the two germline ends. The CDR3 extends over 20 amino acids. In DNA, the CDR3 is TGTGCTCTTGGGGAACCAAACCTACTCACGGGTATTCGGGGGACGACAAAACTCATCTTT. Protein product: CALGEPNLLTGIRGTTKLIF.

This clone was counted at least ten times. Only one base separates this from a far larger clonotype, so it likely reflects a read error. The sample has other DNA sequences that encode this CDR3 too. V and J are TRDV3 and TRDJ1, with a tentative D call TRDD2 (7 bases). Germline loops: CDR1 TVYSNPD, CDR2 GDNSRS (reference sequence). This CDR3 is 18 amino acids long. Trimming shortened V by 1 base and J by 1 base, and 25 bases separated the two germline ends. The CDR3 loop is CAFKFPTRLGAPTDKLIF. In DNA form, the CDR3 reads TGTGCCTTTAAGTTTCCTACTAGGTTGGGGGCTCCCACCGATAAACTCATCTTT.

This clone was found a few times. Given a far larger clone just one base away, this is likely a sequencing read error. This sample includes further DNA sequences coding for the same CDR3. There is no J gene call, but TRDV3 is given as the V gene; the table calls TRDD3, which could not be checked here. Germline lookup yields CDR1 TVYSNPD and CDR2 GDNSRS (reference sequence). The CDR3 totals 20 residues. The CDR3 protein is CAFARVGAEGIRMYTDKLIF. The DNA for the CDR3 is TGTGCCTTTGCTAGGGTGGGAGCTGAGGGGATACGGATGTACACCGATAAGCTCATCTTT.

In its sample, this clone was seen many times. A read error likely explains why the TCRdb protein, taken from a much larger clone, differs from this DNA's translation at residue 12; the protein shown is translated from the DNA. The CDR3 reads CAFRFLLGLYTNKLIF. The CDR3, as DNA: TGTGCCTTTCGCTTCCTACTAGGACTGTACACCAATAAACTCATCTTT. The chain recombines TRDV3 with TRDJ1, with 8 bases aligning to TRDD2. Germline-derived CDR1 and CDR2 are TVYSNPD and GDNSRS (reference sequence). The CDR3 is 16 residues long.

With regard to this clone: Translating this DNA gives a protein that differs at residue 22 from the TCRdb one, which belongs to a much larger clone; a read error is likely, and the protein shown is this translation. V is TRDV1 and J is TRDJ1; the D gene could be TRDD2 or TRDD3 (5 bases each). Here the J gene came from matching the DNA to germline, since TCRdb omits it. The CDR3 length is 34 residues. Germline V gene sequence: CDR1 TSWWSYY, CDR2 QGS. V was trimmed by 2 bases and J by 0 bases, leaving 67 bases between them. The CDR3 spells CALGEVHPSYTSTGTLRSPDTPAYWKPYTDKLIF. The CDR3 DNA reads TGTGCTCTTGGGGAAGTTCACCCATCCTATACGTCAACGGGGACTTTGAGATCCCCCGACACCCCTGCGTACTGGAAACCTTACACCGATAAACTCATCTTT.

In this sample, this clone turned up a few times. A read error is the likely source, as a far larger clone sits one nucleotide away. The same CDR3 is also encoded by other DNA sequences in this sample. No J gene was called, and the V gene is TRDV1; the D call of TRDD3 is as the table states it, not checked on the DNA. The CDR3 consists of 15 residues. Germline V gene sequence: CDR1 TSWWSYY, CDR2 QGS. The CDR3 DNA reads TGTGCTCTTGGGGAAATCTTAGGGTACACCGATAAACTCATCTTC. It codes for CALGEILGYTDKLIF.

This clone was detected many times. The mismatch at residue 11 between this DNA's translation and the TCRdb protein of a much larger clone likely reflects a read error; the protein shown is translated from the DNA. DNA of the CDR3: TGTGCTCTTGGGGGGCGCTGGGTCCCAAACCTGTACACCGATAAACTCATCTTT. Protein sequence: CALGGRWVPNLYTDKLIF. J is TRDJ1 and V is TRDV1, with D tentatively TRDD3 (5 bases). Since TCRdb gives no J gene, matching the DNA to germline was used here to assign it. This CDR3 spans 18 amino acids. The ends were cut back, 4 bases at V and 0 bases at J, with 21 bases in the middle. Germline V gene sequence: CDR1 TSWWSYY, CDR2 QGS.

As to this clone: TCRdb assigns this DNA the protein of a much larger clone, which departs from its translation at residue 8; this likely reflects a read error, and the protein shown comes from translating the DNA. The chain employs TRDV3 and TRDJ1; possibly TRDD2 for D (6 bases). This CDR3 has 17 amino acids. Trimming pared 3 bases from V and 7 bases from J, leaving 30 bases between. CDR1 and CDR2 from the germline V gene are TVYSNPD and GDNSRS (reference sequence). The CDR3 here is CALPVPFPPSHRGKLIF. The DNA of the CDR3 is TGTGCCTTACCGGTTCCCTTCCCCCCGTCCCATAGAGGTAAACTCATCTTT.

This clone was recorded many times. The chain links TRDV1 to TRDJ1; possibly TRDD1 or TRDD3 for D (6 bases each). The V gene lost 2 bases and the J gene lost 4 bases, with 32 bases spanning the gap. Germline assignment: CDR1 TSWWSYY and CDR2 QGS. CDR3 size: 21 residues. Here the CDR3 DNA reads TGTGCTCTTGGGGAAAAGTGGGTCCTAAATAGGTGGGGGTGGTATGTCGATAAACTCATCTTT. Translating gives CALGEKWVLNRWGWYVDKLIF.

Worth noting for this clone: TCRdb lists the protein of a much larger clone for this DNA, which differs at residue 7, so this is likely a read error; the protein given here is translated from the DNA itself. The chain couples TRDV3 to TRDJ1, with TRDD3 matching over 11 bases. The J gene was not available in TCRdb and was assigned here by matching the DNA to germline segments. Per the germline V gene, CDR1 is TVYSNPD and CDR2 is GDNSRS (reference sequence). This CDR3 region has 21 residues. Unmatched junction bases numbered 25, after V lost 1 base and J lost 3 bases. The CDR3 reads CAFIINSRYIGGYAVADKLIF. Here the CDR3 DNA reads TGTGCCTTTATAATTAACTCTCGATACATTGGGGGATACGCTGTAGCCGATAAACTCATCTTT.

Of note for this clone: TCRdb lists the protein of a much larger clone for this DNA, which differs at residue 17, so this is likely a read error; the protein given here is translated from the DNA itself. The gene calls are TRAV38-2/DV8 and TRDJ1; possible D gene TRDD3, 6 bases. The germline V gene has CDR1 TSESDYY and CDR2 QEAYKQQN. The V end was cut by 2 bases, the J end by 9 bases, with 35 bases between. There are 20 residues in the CDR3. CDR3 loop: CAYRSGTAFRVGDRRDQLIF. The DNA of the CDR3 is TGTGCTTATAGGAGTGGCACTGCTTTCCGAGTCGGGGATCGCAGGGATCAACTCATCTTT.

A remark on this clone: The translation of this DNA and the TCRdb protein of a much larger clone differ at residue 15, probably owing to a read error; the protein shown here is translated from the DNA. The CDR3 spells CALGVRREVGVLGEWSSWDTRQMFF. CDR3 DNA sequence: TGTGCTCTTGGGGTCCGGCGGGAAGTAGGGGTACTGGGGGAGTGGAGCTCCTGGGACACCCGACAGATGTTTTTC. The chain uses TRDV1 and TRDJ3; 9 bases match TRDD3. TCRdb offers no J gene call, so here the DNA was matched to germline to obtain one. V gave up 4 bases and J gave up 0 bases; unmatched junction bases: 25. The CDR3 covers 25 residues. CDR1 and CDR2 from the germline V gene are TSWWSYY and QGS.

This clone has a count of ten or more. V and J are TRDV1 and TRDJ1; D is perhaps TRDD3 (6 bases). The germline V gene has CDR1 TSWWSYY and CDR2 QGS. V shed 0 bases and J shed 0 bases, with 35 bases lying between them. The CDR3 consists of 24 residues. This CDR3 is CALGELAGRIRGGGGSPNTDKLIF. CDR3 DNA sequence: TGTGCTCTTGGGGAACTAGCAGGCCGCATACGGGGAGGTGGGGGTTCCCCAAACACCGATAAACTCATCTTT.

This clone appeared a few times. Only one base separates this from a far larger clonotype, so it likely reflects a read error. This sample also contains other DNA sequences that code for the same CDR3. The J gene is TRDJ1, the V gene TRDV1, with 13 bases that match TRDD3. As TCRdb names no J gene, one was assigned here on the basis of a DNA match to germline. The CDR3 consists of 22 residues. The V gene's germline CDR1 is TSWWSYY and CDR2 QGS. The DNA for the CDR3 is TGTGCCCTTGGGGAGATTTCCTACTTGTACTGGGGGATACGTTCACCGACCGATAAACTCATCTTT. Translation gives CALGEISYLYWGIRSPTDKLIF.

This clone was detected ten times or more. A far larger clone is only one base removed, so a read error is likely. Other DNA sequences from this sample encode an identical CDR3 as well. This chain uses TRDV2 with TRDJ1, with unresolved D. Here the J gene came from matching the DNA to germline, since TCRdb omits it. The CDR3 has 17 residues. CDR1 is GEAIGNYY, CDR2 EKD, per germline. The CDR3 nucleotides are TGCGCCTGTGACACCGTCGATAAAGGTACACACACCGATAAACTCATCTTT. Amino acid sequence: CACDTVDKGTHTDKLIF.

For this clone: The protein recorded in TCRdb matches a much larger clone and deviates from this DNA's translation at residue 21, suggesting a read error; the protein here is obtained by translating the DNA. V gene TRDV3 combines with J gene TRDJ1, with 7 positions matching TRDD3. This CDR3 is built from 23 residues. Germline loops: CDR1 TVYSNPD, CDR2 GDNSRS (reference sequence). In nucleotides, the CDR3 is TGTGCCTTTCCCGGGCCCCCTACTGGGGATAGTAGCTACCTTTTTTTGTACACCGATAAACCCATCTTT. Translated: CAFPGPPTGDSSYLFLYTDKPIF.